This T cell receptor (beta chain) was sequenced for a study of regulatory T cells in long-lasting Graves disease. Study-wide background: The criterion for persistent Graves' disease was over 5 years of antithyroid drugs with positive TSH receptor antibodies. Study observations and caveats: Clonotypes that were public and shared totalled about 2,500 in persistent patients versus 966 in new patients.

To make TCR beta libraries, researchers used iRepertoire HTBI primers and Arm-PCR of CDR3 regions. TCRdb re-called the multiplex PCR reads with MiXCR, one entry per CDR3 protein. Of about 470,000 distinct CDR3 sequences in the sample, 20% to 25% are singletons; the top ten hold 6.5% to 9%. Concerning this clonotype itself: Its antigen is unidentified.

Time point here: persistent/refractory GD, antithyroid drugs over 5 years with positive TRAb. The authors made the TCR library using RNA they extracted from PBMCs. The peripheral blood volume drawn was approximately 9 milliliters, and it was collected into EDTA tubes. This TCR came from a female donor with Graves disease. The starting material was peripheral blood mononuclear cells (PBMCs), obtained when the disease was refractory, from a patient treated with antithyroid drugs.

The CDR3 sequence: CASSSAGKSYEQYF. In nucleotides, the CDR3 is TGTGCCAGCAGCTCAGCGGGAAAGTCCTACGAGCAGTACTTC. This chain joins TRBV7-9 and TRBJ2-7; 7 bases are a match to TRBD2. V lost 4 bases and J lost 1; bases outside the gene matches: 4. Germline values: CDR1 SEHNR, CDR2 FQNEAQ (reference sequence). There are 14 residues in the CDR3.